These T cell receptor beta chains were read from a single sample in a study of blood T cell repertoires in COVID-19. Sequenced by immunoSEQ multiplex PCR; TCRdb stores in-frame clones only, minus some. This sample carries 150,000 to 190,000 clones, around 80% of them seen once, and the ten largest clones take roughly 0.6%. Material for sequencing was peripheral blood. The receptors originated from a man aged 55 to 70 with acute or convalescent COVID-19. CDR3s include the opening cysteine and the closing phenylalanine or tryptophan. A D gene is named only where the DNA matches it firmly. Only part of the rows carry a size: once, few, many, or a class if the clone is expanded.

V gene: TRBV11-2
clone size: -
J gene: TRBJ2-5
D gene: -
CDR3 protein: CASSLGPGLGQETQYF
CDR3 DNA: TGTGCCAGCAGCTTAGGCCCGGGACTGGGACAAGAGACCCAGTACTTC

V gene: TRBV5-6
clone size: -
J gene: TRBJ2-5
D gene: TRBD2
CDR3 protein: CASSAEGLAAETQYF
CDR3 DNA: TGTGCCAGCAGCGCCGAGGGACTAGCAGCAGAGACCCAGTACTTC

V gene: TRBV6-2/TRBV6-3
clone size: -
J gene: TRBJ2-7
D gene: -
CDR3 protein: CASSLPQGTTYEQYF
CDR3 DNA: TGTGCCAGCAGTCTCCCCCAGGGGACCACCTACGAGCAGTACTTC

V gene: TRBV21-1
clone size: -
J gene: TRBJ2-2
D gene: -
CDR3 protein: CASSARQGRNTGELFF
CDR3 DNA: TGTGCCAGCAGCGCCCGACAGGGGAGAAACACCGGGGAGCTGTTTTTT

V gene: TRBV11-1
clone size: -
J gene: TRBJ2-3
D gene: TRBD1
CDR3 protein: CASSPWTGVTDTQYF
CDR3 DNA: TGTGCCAGCAGCCCATGGACAGGGGTTACAGATACGCAGTATTTT

V gene: TRBV19
clone size: -
J gene: TRBJ1-1
D gene: -
CDR3 protein: CASTAPRVNTEAFF
CDR3 DNA: TGTGCCAGTACCGCCCCCCGCGTTAACACTGAAGCTTTCTTT

V gene: TRBV5-1
clone size: -
J gene: TRBJ2-3
D gene: -
CDR3 protein: CASSQRTDSTDTQYF
CDR3 DNA: TGCGCCAGCAGCCAACGGACAGATAGCACAGATACGCAGTATTTT

V gene: TRBV4-3
clone size: -
J gene: TRBJ1-5
D gene: TRBD1
CDR3 protein: CASSQTTGGGQPQHF
CDR3 DNA: TGCGCCAGCAGCCAAACAACAGGGGGCGGTCAGCCCCAGCATTTT

V gene: TRBV9
clone size: -
J gene: TRBJ2-1
D gene: TRBD1
CDR3 protein: CASSLGGQGSYNEQFF
CDR3 DNA: TGTGCCAGCAGCCTGGGGGGACAGGGTTCCTACAATGAGCAGTTCTTC

V gene: TRBV5-1
clone size: -
J gene: TRBJ2-2
D gene: TRBD1
CDR3 protein: CASSLGQGNTGELFF
CDR3 DNA: TGCGCCAGCAGCCTTGGACAGGGGAACACCGGGGAGCTGTTTTTT

V gene: TRBV14
clone size: -
J gene: TRBJ1-1
D gene: -
CDR3 protein: CASREQAPSTEAFF
CDR3 DNA: TGTGCCAGCAGGGAACAGGCCCCGTCGACTGAAGCTTTCTTT

V gene: TRBV5-4
clone size: -
J gene: TRBJ2-1
D gene: TRBD1
CDR3 protein: CASSPQGGPYNEQFF
CDR3 DNA: TGTGCCAGCAGCCCTCAAGGGGGCCCCTACAATGAGCAGTTCTTC

V gene: TRBV7-2
clone size: once
J gene: TRBJ1-2
D gene: TRBD1
CDR3 protein: CASSWTGLGGYTF
CDR3 DNA: TGTGCCAGCAGCTGGACAGGATTAGGTGGCTACACCTTC

V gene: TRBV7-9
clone size: -
J gene: TRBJ1-4
D gene: -
CDR3 protein: CASSTRPEGKLFF
CDR3 DNA: TGTGCCAGCAGCACCCGACCCGAGGGCAAACTGTTTTTT

V gene: TRBV5-4
clone size: -
J gene: TRBJ2-7
D gene: TRBD2
CDR3 protein: CASSAGTSGRGTYEQYF
CDR3 DNA: TGTGCCAGCAGCGCCGGGACTAGCGGGAGAGGGACCTACGAGCAGTACTTC

V gene: TRBV7-2
clone size: -
J gene: TRBJ2-2
D gene: TRBD1
CDR3 protein: CASSLRGRGPGELFF
CDR3 DNA: TGTGCCAGCAGCTTACGGGGCAGGGGGCCCGGGGAGCTGTTTTTT

V gene: TRBV2
clone size: few
J gene: TRBJ2-7
D gene: -
CDR3 protein: CASSEGGPSLYEQYF
CDR3 DNA: TGTGCCAGCAGTGAAGGGGGGCCTTCACTCTACGAGCAGTACTTC

V gene: TRBV5-4
clone size: -
J gene: TRBJ1-5
D gene: -
CDR3 protein: CASSQPISLYQPQHF
CDR3 DNA: TGTGCCAGCAGCCAACCGATAAGTCTATATCAGCCCCAGCATTTT

V gene: TRBV5-4
clone size: -
J gene: TRBJ1-6
D gene: -
CDR3 protein: CASSQQGSYNSPLHF
CDR3 DNA: TGTGCCAGCAGCCAACAGGGTTCCTATAATTCACCCCTCCACTTT

V gene: TRBV6-5
clone size: -
J gene: TRBJ2-3
D gene: -
CDR3 protein: CASSPPTGDTQYF
CDR3 DNA: TGTGCCAGCAGTCCCCCGACGGGAGATACGCAGTATTTT

V gene: TRBV5-8
clone size: -
J gene: TRBJ1-2
D gene: -
CDR3 protein: CASSLGGYTF
CDR3 DNA: TGTGCCAGCAGCCTAGGTGGCTACACCTTC

V gene: TRBV5-6
clone size: once
J gene: TRBJ2-1
D gene: TRBD2
CDR3 protein: CASGGLAGVYEQFF
CDR3 DNA: TGTGCCAGTGGCGGCCTAGCGGGAGTCTATGAGCAGTTCTTC